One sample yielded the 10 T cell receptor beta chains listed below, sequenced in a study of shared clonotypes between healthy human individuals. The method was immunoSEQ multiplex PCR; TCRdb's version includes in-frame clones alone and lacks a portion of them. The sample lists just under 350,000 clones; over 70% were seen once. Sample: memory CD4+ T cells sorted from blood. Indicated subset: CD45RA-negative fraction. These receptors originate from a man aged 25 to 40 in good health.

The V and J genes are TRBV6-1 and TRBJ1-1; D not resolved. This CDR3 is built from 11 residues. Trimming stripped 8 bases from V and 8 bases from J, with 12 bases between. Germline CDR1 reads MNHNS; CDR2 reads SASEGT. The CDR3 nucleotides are TGTGCCAGCTCCGCCCTGCTCGAAGCTTTCTTT. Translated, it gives CASSALLEAFF.

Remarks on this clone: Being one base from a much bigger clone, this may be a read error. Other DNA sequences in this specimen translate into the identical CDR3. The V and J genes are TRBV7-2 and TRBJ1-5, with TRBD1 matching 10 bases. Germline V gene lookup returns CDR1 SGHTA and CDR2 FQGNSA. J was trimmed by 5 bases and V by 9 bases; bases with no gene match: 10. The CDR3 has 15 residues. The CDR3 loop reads CASRPLDRGHQPQHF. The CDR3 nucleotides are TGTGCCAGTAGGCCGCTCGACAGGGGGCATCAGCCCCAGCATTTT.

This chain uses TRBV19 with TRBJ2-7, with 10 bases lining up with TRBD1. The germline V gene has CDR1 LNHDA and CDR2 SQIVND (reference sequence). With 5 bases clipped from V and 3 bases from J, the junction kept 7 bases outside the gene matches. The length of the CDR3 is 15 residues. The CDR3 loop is CASSSRGQGNYEQYF. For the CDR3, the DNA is TGTGCCAGTAGTTCGAGGGGACAGGGGAACTACGAGCAGTACTTC.

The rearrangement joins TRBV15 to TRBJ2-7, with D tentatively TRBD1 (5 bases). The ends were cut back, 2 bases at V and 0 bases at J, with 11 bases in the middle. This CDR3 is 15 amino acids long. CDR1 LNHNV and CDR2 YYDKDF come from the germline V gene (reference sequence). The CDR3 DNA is TGTGCCACCAGCAGATTAGGACAAAGCTCCTACGAGCAGTACTTC. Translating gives CATSRLGQSSYEQYF.

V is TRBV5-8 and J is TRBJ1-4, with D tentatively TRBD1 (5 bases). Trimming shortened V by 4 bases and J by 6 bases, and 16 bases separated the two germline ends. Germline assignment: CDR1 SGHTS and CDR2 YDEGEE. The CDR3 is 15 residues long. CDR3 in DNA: TGTGCCAGCAGCCCGGGGCGGGGTCAGGATGAAAAACTGTTTTTT. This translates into CASSPGRGQDEKLFF.

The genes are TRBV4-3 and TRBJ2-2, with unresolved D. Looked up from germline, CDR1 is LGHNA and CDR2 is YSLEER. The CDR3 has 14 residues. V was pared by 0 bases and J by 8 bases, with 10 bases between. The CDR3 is CASSQDWPPGELFF. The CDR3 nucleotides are TGCGCCAGCAGCCAAGATTGGCCCCCGGGGGAGCTGTTTTTT.

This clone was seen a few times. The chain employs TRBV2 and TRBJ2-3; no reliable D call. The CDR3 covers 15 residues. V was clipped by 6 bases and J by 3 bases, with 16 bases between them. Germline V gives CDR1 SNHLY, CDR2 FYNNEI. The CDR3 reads CASRKATSGTDTQYF. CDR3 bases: TGTGCCAGCAGGAAAGCGACCTCCGGGACAGATACGCAGTATTTT.

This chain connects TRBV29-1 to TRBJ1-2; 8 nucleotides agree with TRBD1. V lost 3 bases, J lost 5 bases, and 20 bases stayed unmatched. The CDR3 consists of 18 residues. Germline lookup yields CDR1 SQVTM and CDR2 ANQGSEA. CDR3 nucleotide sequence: TGCAGCGTTGATAGAGAGGGGACAGGAAAAACGGTACAATATGGCTACACCTTC. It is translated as CSVDREGTGKTVQYGYTF.

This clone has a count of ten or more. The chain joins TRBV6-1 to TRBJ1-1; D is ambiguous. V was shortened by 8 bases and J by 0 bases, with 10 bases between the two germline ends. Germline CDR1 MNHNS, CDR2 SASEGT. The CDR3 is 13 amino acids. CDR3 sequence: CASRSSMNTEAFF. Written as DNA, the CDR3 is TGTGCCAGCCGGAGTAGCATGAACACTGAAGCTTTCTTT.

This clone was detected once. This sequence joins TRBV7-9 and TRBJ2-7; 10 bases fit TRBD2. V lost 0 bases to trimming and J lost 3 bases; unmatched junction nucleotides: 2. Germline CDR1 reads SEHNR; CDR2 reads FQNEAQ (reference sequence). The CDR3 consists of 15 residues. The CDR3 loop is CASSLAGTSDYEQYF. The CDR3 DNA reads TGTGCCAGCAGCTTAGCGGGGACTAGCGACTACGAGCAGTACTTC.